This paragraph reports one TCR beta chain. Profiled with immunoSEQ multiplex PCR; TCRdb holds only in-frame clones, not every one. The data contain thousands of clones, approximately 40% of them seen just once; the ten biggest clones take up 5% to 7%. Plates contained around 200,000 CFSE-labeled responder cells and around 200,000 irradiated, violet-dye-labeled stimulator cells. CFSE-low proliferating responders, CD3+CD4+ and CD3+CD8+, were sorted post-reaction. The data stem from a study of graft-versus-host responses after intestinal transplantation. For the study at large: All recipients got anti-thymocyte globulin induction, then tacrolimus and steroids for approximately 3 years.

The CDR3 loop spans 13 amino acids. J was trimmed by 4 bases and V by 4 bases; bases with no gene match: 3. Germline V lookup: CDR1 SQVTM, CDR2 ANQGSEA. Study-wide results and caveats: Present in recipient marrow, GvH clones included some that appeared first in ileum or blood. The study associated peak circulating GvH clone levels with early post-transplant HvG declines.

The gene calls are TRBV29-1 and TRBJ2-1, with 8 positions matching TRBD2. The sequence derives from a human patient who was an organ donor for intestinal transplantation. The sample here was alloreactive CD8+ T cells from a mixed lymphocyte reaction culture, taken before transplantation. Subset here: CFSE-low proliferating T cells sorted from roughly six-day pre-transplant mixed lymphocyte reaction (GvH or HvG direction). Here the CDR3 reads CSVVLADYNEQFF. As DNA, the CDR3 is TGCAGCGTTGTACTAGCGGATTACAATGAGCAGTTCTTC.